These 23 T cell receptor beta chains came from one sample sequenced in a study of blood T cells in healthy people across ages. For the second PCR, which ran for roughly 7 to 11 cycles, a sample-barcoded 5' primer and a J-beta primer mix were used. TCRdb fed the 5' RACE reads into MiXCR, producing one record per CDR3 protein. In the table there are roughly 1,000,000 distinct CDR3 sequences, 25% of which are singletons. The sample was also linked to a second study, of T cells of mothers and their children.

Sequencing was carried out using blood. These TCRs come from a girl aged 2 to 10 in good health.

This chain links TRBV6-1 with TRBJ2-5, with D unresolved. The V end lost 7 bases, the J end lost 1 base, and 7 bases lay between the germline ends. Germline CDR1 is MNHNS and CDR2 is SASEGT. The CDR3 totals 12 residues. The CDR3 DNA reads as TGTGCCAGCATTAATATCCAAGAGACCCAGTACTTC. Protein product: CASINIQETQYF.

V usage is TRBV29-1 and J usage is TRBJ2-2; 9 nucleotides align to TRBD1. Germline V CDR1 and CDR2: SQVTM, ANQGSEA. This CDR3 contains 14 residues. The V gene end was trimmed by 7 bases and the J gene end by 0 bases; junction bases not matched to a gene: 3. The DNA of the CDR3 is TGCAGCGGGCGACAGGGGGCGAACACCGGGGAGCTGTTTTTT. Encoded protein: CSGRQGANTGELFF.

CDR3 bases: TGCGCCAGCAGTTCCCCGGCAGGGCGGGATGTCACAGATACGCAGTATTTT. Encoded protein: CASSSPAGRDVTDTQYF. The chain uses TRBV4-1 and TRBJ2-3; tentatively, D is TRBD2 (6 bases). CDR3 length: 17 residues. CDR1 and CDR2 from the germline V gene are MGHRA and YSYEKL. Trimming took off 6 bases at V and 2 bases at J, with 21 bases between the two ends.

This clonotype was detected a few times. This sequence joins TRBV29-1 and TRBJ2-3, with a weak D call TRBD2 (5 bases). This CDR3 comprises 16 residues. V lost 0 bases, J lost 6 bases, and 19 bases lay in between. The germline V gene has CDR1 SQVTM and CDR2 ANQGSEA. CDR3 sequence: CSVEDLVPSRGDTQYF. CDR3 DNA sequence: TGCAGCGTTGAAGATCTAGTCCCCTCCCGCGGGGATACGCAGTATTTT.

This clonotype was picked up a small number of times. The chain carries TRBV10-1 and TRBJ2-1, with 9 nucleotides matching TRBD2. The length of the CDR3 is 16 residues. Trimming at V came to 4 bases and at J to 5 bases, leaving 9 bases not matched to a gene. CDR1 is WNHNN and CDR2 is SYGVQD in the germline V gene (reference sequence). CDR3 in amino acids: CASSVGRLAGHNEQFF. In nucleotides, the CDR3 is TGCGCCAGCAGTGTCGGACGGCTAGCGGGACACAATGAGCAGTTCTTC.

The chain has TRBV7-2 and TRBJ1-6; D is ambiguous. The CDR3 is made up of 16 amino acids. With 3 bases removed from V and 0 bases from J, the gap between germline ends came to 9 bases. The V gene's germline CDR1 is SGHTA and CDR2 FQGNSA. The CDR3 here is CASSFGVSSYNSPLHF. CDR3 coding DNA: TGTGCCAGCAGCTTCGGGGTTAGCTCCTATAATTCACCCCTCCACTTT.

The chain is built from TRBV12-3 or TRBV12-4 and TRBJ1-2; TRBD1 matches 8 bases. The CDR3 contains 14 residues. J gave up 2 bases and V 6 bases, and 5 bases lay outside the gene matches. The CDR3 coding sequence is TGTGCCAGCAGACCGACAGGGGCGAACTATGGCTACACCTTC. This translates into CASRPTGANYGYTF.

The J gene is TRBJ1-1, the V gene TRBV4-3, with a possible D match to TRBD1 (5 bases). Germline V gene data show CDR1 as LGHNA and CDR2 as YSLEER. V was shortened by 5 bases and J by 7 bases, with 11 bases between the two germline ends. The CDR3 contains 12 residues. CDR3 in amino acids: CASSRSQGEAFF. The CDR3 coding sequence is TGCGCCAGCAGCAGGAGCCAGGGTGAAGCTTTCTTT.

This clonotype has a handful of counts. The chain couples TRBV20-1 to TRBJ1-6; D remains ambiguous. Germline CDR1 reads DFQATT; CDR2 reads SNEGSKA (reference sequence). V lost 3 bases, J lost 10 bases, and 16 bases lay in between. The CDR3 has 14 amino acids. The CDR3 nucleotides are TGCAGTGCTAGCGTCGGTGTTAGTAGGTCACCCCTCCACTTT. Residues: CSASVGVSRSPLHF.

This clonotype has at least ten counts. The chain joins TRBV7-3 to TRBJ2-1; 7 nucleotides align to TRBD2. V lost 0 bases, J lost 8 bases, and 4 bases stayed unmatched. The germline CDR1 and CDR2 sequences are SGHTA and FQGTGA. This CDR3 has 14 residues. The CDR3 nucleotides are TGTGCCAGCAGCTTAACGGGGGAGGGGCATGAGCAGTTCTTC. Amino acid sequence: CASSLTGEGHEQFF.

This clonotype was counted between two and nine times. This CDR3 is CASSLTGTGVLNGYTF. DNA for the CDR3: TGTGCCAGCAGCTTAACCGGGACAGGGGTATTGAATGGCTACACCTTC. J is TRBJ1-2 and V is TRBV7-2; 10 bases align to TRBD1. CDR3 length: 16 amino acids. Trimming removed 2 bases from V and 6 bases from J; junction bases left unmatched: 9. Germline V lookup: CDR1 SGHTA, CDR2 FQGNSA.

This clonotype occurred a few times. V gene TRBV4-3 combines with J gene TRBJ2-5; D may match TRBD1 or TRBD2 (5 bases each). This CDR3 has 16 residues. The V gene lost 0 bases and the J gene lost 3 bases, with 14 bases spanning the gap. Looked up from germline, CDR1 is LGHNA and CDR2 is YSLEER. Here the CDR3 DNA reads TGCGCCAGCAGCCAAGAGACGGGGCTTTGGGAAGAGACCCAGTACTTC. Residues: CASSQETGLWEETQYF.

The chain recombines TRBV13 with TRBJ2-2; 7 bases are shared with TRBD1. V was pared by 5 bases and J by 13 bases, with 13 bases of the junction left unmatched. The germline gives CDR1 PRHDT, CDR2 FYEKMQ (reference sequence). CDR3 size: 14 residues. This CDR3 is CASSLRDSRIGLFF. In DNA form, the CDR3 reads TGTGCCAGCAGCCTTCGGGACAGTCGTATTGGGCTGTTTTTT.

This clonotype was counted at least ten times. The V call is TRBV4-3, the J call TRBJ1-5; D ambiguous. This CDR3 has 15 amino acids. Looked up from germline, CDR1 is LGHNA and CDR2 is YSLEER. Trimming pared 0 bases from V and 2 bases from J, leaving 8 bases between. CDR3 bases: TGCGCCAGCAGCCAAGATGGGATCGGCAATCAGCCCCAGCATTTT. Translated, it gives CASSQDGIGNQPQHF.

The V call is TRBV20-1, the J call TRBJ2-7, with 8 bases fitting TRBD1. J gave up 4 bases and V 1 base, and 6 bases lay outside the gene matches. The CDR3 has 14 residues. The germline V gene encodes CDR1 DFQATT and CDR2 SNEGSKA (reference sequence). In DNA form, the CDR3 reads TGCAGTGCTAGAGGACAGGGGTTTACTTACGAGCAGTACTTC. This gives the protein CSARGQGFTYEQYF.

This clonotype was recorded a few times. The V call is TRBV28, the J call TRBJ1-1; TRBD1 agrees at 7 bases. Germline CDR1 and CDR2: MDHEN and SYDVKM. This CDR3 has 14 amino acids. V lost 2 bases to trimming and J lost 4 bases; unmatched junction nucleotides: 4. In DNA form, the CDR3 reads TGTGCCAGCAGTTTAGGGACAGTGGGCACTGAAGCTTTCTTT. Translated, it gives CASSLGTVGTEAFF.

This clonotype appeared once. CDR3 nucleotides: TGTGCCAGCAGCTCGGCCCAGGGAACGGACAATGAGCAGTTCTTC. Translating gives CASSSAQGTDNEQFF. V is TRBV13 and J is TRBJ2-1, with D perhaps TRBD1 (5 bases). The germline gives CDR1 PRHDT, CDR2 FYEKMQ (reference sequence). Trimming took 4 bases from V and 5 from J, leaving 15 bases between them. The CDR3 sequence is 15 residues long. The full variable domain, its missing parts supplied by reference TRBV13 and TRBJ2-1, is AAGVIQSPRHLIKEKRETATLKCYPIPRHDTVYWYQQGPGQDPQFLISFYEKMQSDKGSIPDRFSAQQFSDYHSELNMSSLELGDSALYFCASSSAQGTDNEQFFGPGTRLTVL.

This chain links TRBV4-2 with TRBJ1-2; 7 nucleotides match TRBD1. The CDR3 covers 16 residues. The V gene end was trimmed by 1 base and the J gene end by 0 bases; junction bases not matched to a gene: 5. Germline CDR1 and CDR2: LGHNA and YNFKEQ. The CDR3, as DNA: TGTGCCAGCAGCCAAGCGACCGGGACAGCTAACTATGGCTACACCTTC. It yields the protein CASSQATGTANYGYTF.

In its sample, this clonotype was seen a few times. Sequence at one end of the junction differs from germline and may be a read error. The CDR3 here is CASSLRENRPQHF. In nucleotides, the CDR3 is TGTGCCAGCAGTTTGCGGGAAAATCGGCCCCAGCATTTT. This rearrangement joins TRBV28 to TRBJ1-5, with D unclear. This CDR3 comprises 13 residues. CDR1 and CDR2 (germline): MDHEN, SYDVKM.

This clonotype appeared a few times. Mismatch with germline at one junction end may stem from a read error. In DNA form, the CDR3 reads TGTGCCAGCAGCTTAGCGGGGACTAATGGAAAACTGTTTTTT. Protein: CASSLAGTNGKLFF. V and J are TRBV7-9 and TRBJ1-4; possibly TRBD1 for D (5 bases). Germline loops: CDR1 SEHNR, CDR2 FQNEAQ (reference sequence). The CDR3 consists of 14 residues.

The J gene is TRBJ2-5, the V gene TRBV28, with 12 bases fitting TRBD2. The CDR3 length is 16 residues. Germline V gene sequence: CDR1 MDHEN, CDR2 SYDVKM. V lost 6 bases to trimming and J lost 2 bases; unmatched junction nucleotides: 7. This chain's CDR3 is CASSAGLAGEQETQYF. In DNA form, the CDR3 reads TGTGCCAGCAGCGCGGGACTAGCGGGTGAGCAAGAGACCCAGTACTTC.

This sequence joins TRBV4-1 and TRBJ2-7; TRBD2 agrees at 10 bases. The CDR3 consists of 16 residues. In germline, CDR1 is MGHRA, CDR2 YSYEKL. Unmatched junction bases numbered 6, after V lost 4 bases and J lost 0 bases. The CDR3 is CASSRSGLANSYEQYF. DNA of the CDR3: TGCGCCAGCAGCCGATCGGGACTAGCGAACTCCTACGAGCAGTACTTC.

This clonotype was recorded a few times. This chain connects TRBV7-2 to TRBJ1-6, with D possibly being TRBD1 (6 bases). The CDR3 covers 13 residues. Germline CDR1 SGHTA, CDR2 FQGNSA. Trimming pared 2 bases from V and 10 bases from J, leaving 9 bases between. The CDR3: CASSLRGDSPLHF. The DNA for the CDR3 is TGTGCCAGCAGCTTAAGGGGGGACTCACCCCTCCACTTT.